This entry describes one T cell receptor beta chain. Antigen specificity is unknown. The CDR3 consists of 13 residues. Deletions cut 7 bases from V and 1 base from J, with 10 bases between. Germline values: CDR1 MNHEY, CDR2 SVGAGI. Sequenced by immunoSEQ multiplex PCR; TCRdb stores in-frame clones only, minus some. The data hold over 150,000 clones, with roughly 89% observed a single time. These data come from a study of T cell responses to AZD1222 COVID-19 vaccine. Looking at the study overall: Pooled together were second doses at about 4 or about 12 weeks. General study findings and limits: Clonal diversity may have been underestimated in mostly white British donors.

The starting material was peripheral blood, obtained on day 0 of AZD1222 vaccination. The chain links TRBV6-5 to TRBJ1-1; D not resolved. The origin of this receptor is an adult in good health. The CDR3 here is CASTLGENTEAFF. In nucleotides, the CDR3 is TGTGCCAGCACCCTAGGCGAGAACACTGAAGCTTTCTTT.